This is a list of T cell receptor beta chains from one sample in a study of blood T cell repertoires in COVID-19. Here immunoSEQ multiplex PCR was the method, and the copy in TCRdb shows in-frame clones only, minus some. This repertoire shows hundreds of thousands of clones, roughly 83% found once; its top ten account for around 6.8%. Sequenced input: peripheral blood. All receptors derive from a woman in her 50s with acute or convalescent COVID-19. CDR3s include the opening cysteine and the closing phenylalanine or tryptophan. D genes are given only for firm matches. Clone size, where shown, is once, few, many, or a class for clones that have expanded.

j_gene,abundance,v_gene,d_gene,CDR3aa,CDR3nt
TRBJ1-4,once,TRBV2,NA,CASKYRTTSGNEKLFF,TGTGCCAGCAAGTACAGGACCACCTCTGGTAATGAAAAACTGTTTTTT
TRBJ2-2,NA,TRBV25-1,TRBD2,CASALAGGRTGELFF,TGTGCCAGCGCACTAGCGGGGGGGCGCACCGGGGAGCTGTTTTTT
TRBJ2-4,once,TRBV3-1/TRBV3-2,TRBD2,CASSQVSSGRKNIQYF,TGTGCCAGCAGCCAAGTGAGTAGCGGGAGAAAAAACATTCAGTACTTC
TRBJ2-4,once,TRBV29-1,TRBD1,CSVDPGTGGGNIQYF,TGCAGCGTTGATCCCGGGACAGGGGGCGGAAACATTCAGTACTTC
TRBJ2-7,NA,TRBV24-1,TRBD1,CATSLGDRVEQYF,TGTGCCACCTCCCTAGGGGACAGGGTCGAGCAGTACTTC
TRBJ1-1,NA,TRBV5-1,NA,CASSLAQSGYEAFF,TGCGCCAGCAGCTTGGCACAAAGCGGGTACGAAGCTTTCTTT
TRBJ1-5,NA,TRBV19,NA,CASSPNRAAGRNQPQHF,TGTGCCAGTAGTCCCAACAGGGCGGCAGGCAGGAATCAGCCCCAGCATTTT
TRBJ1-1,NA,TRBV5-1,NA,CASSLEGQLTEAFF,TGCGCCAGCAGCTTGGAGGGGCAGCTAACTGAAGCTTTCTTT
TRBJ1-1,NA,TRBV7-2,NA,CASSNRLLNTEAFF,TGTGCCAGCAGCAACAGGCTTTTGAACACTGAAGCTTTCTTT
TRBJ2-7,NA,TRBV6-6,TRBD2,CASQQSGGLSYEQYF,TGTGCCAGCCAACAGAGCGGGGGGTTATCCTACGAGCAGTACTTC
TRBJ2-1,NA,TRBV27,NA,CASSFIARLFNEQFF,TGTGCCAGCAGTTTTATCGCACGGTTGTTTAATGAGCAGTTCTTC
TRBJ1-1,NA,TRBV2,NA,CASSGQYLNTEAFF,TGTGCCAGCAGTGGTCAGTACCTGAACACTGAAGCTTTCTTT
TRBJ2-1,NA,TRBV5-1,TRBD2,CASSPVLAGGVNEQFF,TGCGCCAGCAGCCCCGTACTAGCGGGAGGAGTGAATGAGCAGTTCTTC
TRBJ2-1,NA,TRBV28,TRBD2,CASTFTGTTEQFF,TGTGCCAGCACCTTTACCGGGACTACAGAGCAGTTCTTC
TRBJ2-1,NA,TRBV9,TRBD1,CASSVAGTGADEQFF,TGTGCCAGCAGCGTAGCGGGGACAGGGGCGGATGAGCAGTTCTTC
TRBJ2-7,NA,TRBV10-1,TRBD1,CASTQGQGPSEQYF,TGCGCCAGCACCCAGGGACAGGGACCCAGCGAGCAGTACTTC
TRBJ1-2,few,TRBV28,TRBD1,CASRGGQGVKGYTF,TGTGCCAGCAGGGGCGGACAGGGGGTCAAGGGCTACACCTTC
TRBJ2-3,NA,TRBV19,TRBD2,CASSSLAGGIDTQYF,TGTGCCAGTAGTTCACTAGCGGGGGGAATAGATACGCAGTATTTT
TRBJ2-2,NA,TRBV6-1,NA,CASREGGVTGELFF,TGTGCCAGCAGAGAAGGGGGGGTCACCGGGGAGCTGTTTTTT
TRBJ2-1,NA,TRBV30,NA,CAWSVIGGRDNEQFF,TGTGCCTGGAGTGTAATTGGAGGGCGGGACAATGAGCAGTTCTTC
TRBJ2-3,NA,TRBV10-1,NA,CASSDVVRADTQYF,TGCGCCAGCAGTGACGTTGTTCGCGCAGATACGCAGTATTTT
TRBJ2-7,NA,TRBV7-5,NA,CVRSLHPSYEQYF,TGTGTCAGAAGCTTACACCCTAGCTACGAGCAGTACTTC
TRBJ1-3,few,TRBV28,NA,CASRTGFSGNTIYF,TGTGCCAGCAGAACAGGTTTTTCTGGAAACACCATATATTTT
TRBJ1-1,NA,TRBV6-5,TRBD1,CASSYSGQGMNTEAFF,TGTGCCAGCAGTTACTCAGGACAGGGTATGAACACTGAAGCTTTCTTT
TRBJ1-6,few,TRBV5-1,NA,CASSFSGGNSPLHF,TGCGCCAGCAGCTTTTCGGGGGGGAATTCACCCCTCCACTTT
TRBJ2-5,NA,TRBV7-2,NA,CASSLSLRETQYF,TGTGCCAGCAGCTTATCTCTTCGGGAGACCCAGTACTTC
TRBJ1-5,NA,TRBV12-3/TRBV12-4,NA,CATSRGLNQPQHF,TGTGCCACCTCTAGGGGCCTCAATCAGCCCCAGCATTTT